The rows below give T cell receptor beta chains drawn from one sample of a study of shared clonotypes between healthy human individuals. Clones were read by immunoSEQ multiplex PCR, and TCRdb kept only the in-frame ones, dropping some. The data show 1.4 million to 1.5 million clones, around 97% seen once. The sample comprised naive CD4+ T cells sorted from blood. Receptors originate from a man between 25 and 39 years old in good health. CDR3s include the opening cysteine and the closing phenylalanine or tryptophan. Each record gives: J gene, D gene, V gene, clone size, CDR3 protein, CDR3 DNA. D genes are given only for firm matches. Size is omitted from some rows. Given values are once, few, many or a class for expanded clones.

TRBJ2-1 TRBD2 TRBV4-3 NA CASSQEGSGTNEQFF TGCGCCAGCAGCCAAGAAGGTAGCGGGACAAATGAGCAGTTCTTC
TRBJ2-2 NA TRBV29-1 NA CSASDFNGELFF TGCAGCGCCTCGGACTTTAACGGGGAGCTGTTTTTT
TRBJ1-1 NA TRBV7-8 NA CASSLGSYRDWNTEAFF TGTGCCAGCAGCTTAGGCAGTTATAGGGACTGGAACACTGAAGCTTTCTTT
TRBJ2-4 TRBD1 TRBV5-5 NA CASRKGQGPGYF TGTGCCAGCAGGAAGGGACAGGGGCCGGGGTACTTC
TRBJ1-5 NA TRBV28 NA CASSLGGAGQPQHF TGTGCCAGCAGTTTGGGTGGGGCCGGTCAGCCCCAGCATTTT
TRBJ2-3 TRBD2 TRBV7-9 once CASSSPAWTSGSTDTQYF TGTGCCAGCAGTAGTCCGGCCTGGACTAGCGGTAGCACAGATACGCAGTATTTT
TRBJ2-2 NA TRBV6-5 NA CASSSPPVGTGELFF TGTGCCAGCAGCTCCCCCCCCGTAGGGACCGGGGAGCTGTTTTTT
TRBJ2-7 NA TRBV7-2 NA CASSREGSHEQYF TGTGCCAGCAGCCGAGAGGGGTCCCACGAGCAGTACTTC
TRBJ2-2 NA TRBV6-5 NA CASSYYEGGELFF TGTGCCAGCAGTTATTACGAGGGGGGGGAGCTGTTTTTT
TRBJ1-2 TRBD1 TRBV19 NA CASMRTGNYGYTF TGTGCCAGTATGAGGACAGGTAACTATGGCTACACCTTC
TRBJ2-2 TRBD2 TRBV9 NA CASSVDYGLAGGPNTGELFF TGTGCCAGCAGCGTAGATTATGGACTAGCGGGAGGGCCTAACACCGGGGAGCTGTTTTTT
TRBJ1-5 TRBD1 TRBV28 NA CASRMGQGFNQPQHF TGTGCCAGCAGAATGGGACAGGGGTTCAATCAGCCCCAGCATTTT
TRBJ2-3 TRBD2 TRBV7-3 NA CASSLGGSNPDTQYF TGTGCCAGCAGCTTGGGCGGGAGTAACCCAGATACGCAGTATTTT
TRBJ2-7 TRBD2 TRBV11-2 NA CASSSTRTSRRSYEQYF TGTGCCAGCAGCTCGACCCGGACTAGCCGACGCTCCTACGAGCAGTACTTC
TRBJ2-5 NA TRBV13 NA CASSFPGVQETQYF TGTGCCAGCAGCTTCCCAGGCGTCCAAGAGACCCAGTACTTC
TRBJ2-4 TRBD1 TRBV28 NA CASSLVTGGLAKNIQYF TGTGCCAGCAGTTTGGTGACAGGGGGTCTAGCCAAAAACATTCAGTACTTC
TRBJ2-5 NA TRBV28 NA CASSLHGLGETQYF TGTGCCAGCAGCTTACACGGGTTGGGAGAGACCCAGTACTTC
TRBJ1-1 NA TRBV5-4 once CASSSPQAGDTEAFF TGTGCCAGCAGCAGCCCACAGGCCGGGGACACTGAAGCTTTCTTT
TRBJ2-2 TRBD2 TRBV10-1 once CASSESSSGDLGTGELFF TGCGCCAGCAGTGAGTCGTCTAGCGGGGACCTTGGAACCGGGGAGCTGTTTTTT
TRBJ2-7 NA TRBV19 NA CASSPDPVTYEQYF TGTGCCAGTAGTCCTGACCCGGTAACCTACGAGCAGTACTTC
TRBJ1-2 NA TRBV11-2 NA CASSLDRGSHYGYTF TGTGCCAGCAGCTTAGATCGCGGAAGCCACTATGGCTACACCTTC
TRBJ1-1 NA TRBV11-2 NA CASSYWWGADTEAFF TGTGCCAGCAGCTATTGGTGGGGGGCTGACACTGAAGCTTTCTTT
TRBJ2-1 NA TRBV10-2 NA CASRTKGSYNEQFF TGCGCCAGCAGGACGAAGGGCTCCTACAATGAGCAGTTCTTC
TRBJ1-1 NA TRBV10-1 NA CASSESRSGLGTEAFF TGCGCCAGCAGTGAGTCGAGGTCAGGGCTGGGCACTGAAGCTTTCTTT
TRBJ2-7 NA TRBV28 NA CASSSPSSGYEQYF TGTGCCAGCAGTTCCCCTTCGAGCGGATACGAGCAGTACTTC
TRBJ2-2 TRBD1 TRBV7-2 NA CASSPMTGIDGELFF TGTGCCAGCAGCCCCATGACAGGGATTGACGGGGAGCTGTTTTTT
TRBJ2-7 NA TRBV5-1 NA CASSLAVREGVTYEQYF TGCGCCAGCAGCTTGGCCGTCAGGGAGGGGGTAACCTACGAGCAGTACTTC
TRBJ1-5 NA TRBV15 NA CATSSGVRQGGRSSNQPQHF TGTGCCACCAGCTCAGGGGTCCGTCAGGGCGGCCGATCCAGCAATCAGCCCCAGCATTTT
TRBJ2-6 TRBD1 TRBV9 NA CASSGEQGAEVPSGANVLTF TGTGCCAGCAGCGGTGAACAGGGGGCGGAGGTCCCTTCTGGGGCCAACGTCCTGACTTTC
TRBJ1-3 NA TRBV7-2 NA CASSLASDTIYF TGTGCCAGCAGCTTAGCGAGCGACACCATATATTTT
TRBJ2-1 TRBD1 TRBV7-8 NA CASSRQGALVWEQFF TGTGCCAGCAGTCGACAGGGGGCCTTGGTTTGGGAGCAGTTCTTC
TRBJ2-7 TRBD1 TRBV2 NA CASSEYGWGTGMYEQYF TGTGCCAGCAGTGAATATGGGTGGGGGACAGGGATGTACGAGCAGTACTTC
TRBJ1-3 NA TRBV6-5 once CASSPQGSSGNTIYF TGTGCCAGCAGTCCCCAGGGGAGCTCTGGAAACACCATATATTTT
TRBJ1-5 NA TRBV5-4 NA CASSLMGGNQPQHF TGTGCCAGCAGCTTAATGGGTGGCAATCAGCCCCAGCATTTT
TRBJ2-3 TRBD2 TRBV7-2 NA CASSLGIAGVRGDTQYF TGTGCCAGCAGCTTAGGGATAGCGGGAGTACGAGGAGATACGCAGTATTTT
TRBJ2-1 TRBD2 TRBV14 NA CASSRAGTMSGNEQFF TGTGCCAGCAGCCGAGCCGGGACTATGTCCGGGAATGAGCAGTTCTTC
TRBJ2-2 NA TRBV19 NA CASRDRSGGELFF TGTGCCAGCCGAGACAGGTCAGGCGGGGAGCTGTTTTTT
TRBJ2-1 NA TRBV5-5 NA CASSPTYGDVSYNEQFF TGTGCCAGCAGCCCCACCTATGGGGACGTCTCCTACAATGAGCAGTTCTTC
TRBJ1-4 TRBD1 TRBV7-9 NA CASSPGTATNEKLFF TGTGCCAGCAGCCCGGGGACAGCAACTAATGAAAAACTGTTTTTT
TRBJ2-1 NA TRBV7-9 NA CASSFVGASNNEQFF TGTGCCAGCAGCTTCGTCGGGGCGTCTAACAATGAGCAGTTCTTC